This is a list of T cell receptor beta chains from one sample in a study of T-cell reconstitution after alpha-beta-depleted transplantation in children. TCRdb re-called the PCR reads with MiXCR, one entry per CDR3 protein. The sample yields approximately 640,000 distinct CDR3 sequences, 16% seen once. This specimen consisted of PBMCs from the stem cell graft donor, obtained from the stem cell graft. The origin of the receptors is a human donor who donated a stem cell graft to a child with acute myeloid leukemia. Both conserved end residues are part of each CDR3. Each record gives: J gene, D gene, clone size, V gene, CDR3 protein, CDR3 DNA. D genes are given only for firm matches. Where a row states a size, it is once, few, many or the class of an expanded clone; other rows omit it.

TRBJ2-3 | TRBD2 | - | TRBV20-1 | CSATHPGLGVDTQYF | TGCAGTGCCACACATCCGGGACTAGGGGTTGATACGCAGTATTTT
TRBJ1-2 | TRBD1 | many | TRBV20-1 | CSAGPVGTVSGYTF | TGCAGTGCTGGCCCTGTCGGGACAGTTTCGGGCTACACCTTC
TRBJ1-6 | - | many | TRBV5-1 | CASSLQGGSPLHF | TGCGCCAGCAGCCTACAGGGAGGTTCACCCCTCCACTTT
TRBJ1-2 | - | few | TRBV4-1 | CASSQGRADGYTF | TGCGCCAGCAGCCAAGGCAGGGCGGACGGCTACACCTTC
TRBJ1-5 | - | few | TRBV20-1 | CSARDSRDSNQPQHF | TGCAGTGCTAGAGATTCCCGGGACAGCAATCAGCCCCAGCATTTT
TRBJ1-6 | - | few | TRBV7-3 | CASSENPSGNSPLHF | TGTGCCAGCAGCGAGAACCCTTCCGGGAATTCACCCCTCCACTTT
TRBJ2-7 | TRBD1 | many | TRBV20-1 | CSAPGTAPYEQYF | TGCAGTGCCCCAGGGACAGCTCCCTACGAGCAGTACTTC
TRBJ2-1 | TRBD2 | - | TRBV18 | CASSPPLAGSNEQFF | TGTGCCAGCTCACCACCACTAGCGGGGTCCAATGAGCAGTTCTTC
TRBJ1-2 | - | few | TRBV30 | CAWIPYGRGYTF | TGTGCCTGGATTCCGTACGGTCGAGGCTACACCTTC
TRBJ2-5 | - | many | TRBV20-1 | CSAYSLSGPETQYF | TGCAGTGCTTACTCGCTAAGCGGTCCGGAGACCCAGTACTTC
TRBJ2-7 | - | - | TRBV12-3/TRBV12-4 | CASTPSAGNEQYF | TGTGCCAGCACCCCTAGTGCGGGTAACGAGCAGTACTTC
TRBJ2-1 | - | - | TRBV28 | CASSLTSLYNEQFF | TGTGCCAGCAGTTTAACTAGTCTATACAATGAGCAGTTCTTC
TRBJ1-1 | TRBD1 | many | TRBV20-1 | CSARQRGQGLEAFF | TGCAGTGCTAGACAAAGGGGACAGGGTCTTGAAGCTTTCTTT
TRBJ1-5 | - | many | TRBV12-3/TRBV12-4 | CASSPEGEQGQPQHF | TGTGCCAGCAGCCCAGAGGGGGAACAGGGTCAGCCCCAGCATTTT
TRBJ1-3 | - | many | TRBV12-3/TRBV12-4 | CASSLGRARAGNTIYF | TGTGCCAGCAGTTTGGGAAGGGCTAGAGCTGGAAACACCATATATTTT
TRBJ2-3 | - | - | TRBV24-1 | CATSDFQADDTDTQYF | TGTGCCACCAGTGATTTCCAGGCGGATGACACAGATACGCAGTATTTT
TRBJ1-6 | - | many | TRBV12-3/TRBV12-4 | CASSWGIGLTGSPLHF | TGTGCCAGCAGTTGGGGTATAGGGCTCACTGGGTCACCCCTCCACTTT
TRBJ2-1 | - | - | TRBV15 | CATSRDAGSLYNEQFF | TGTGCCACCAGCAGAGATGCCGGGTCCCTGTACAATGAGCAGTTCTTC
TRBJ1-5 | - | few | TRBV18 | CASSPVRVNQPQHF | TGTGCCAGCTCACCAGTCAGGGTTAATCAGCCCCAGCATTTT
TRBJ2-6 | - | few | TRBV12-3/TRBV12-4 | CASSTRGSGANVLTF | TGTGCCAGCAGTACCCGGGGCTCTGGGGCCAACGTCCTGACTTTC
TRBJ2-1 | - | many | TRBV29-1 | CSVVVGSPSYNEQFF | TGCAGCGTGGTAGTAGGGTCCCCCTCCTACAATGAGCAGTTCTTC
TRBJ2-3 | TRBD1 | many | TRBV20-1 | CSASRDRGVDTQYF | TGCAGTGCTAGCCGGGACAGGGGAGTAGATACGCAGTATTTT
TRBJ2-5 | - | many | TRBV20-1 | CSASWQYQETQYF | TGCAGTGCTAGTTGGCAGTACCAAGAGACCCAGTACTTC
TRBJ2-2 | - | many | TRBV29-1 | CSVERYTGELFF | TGCAGCGTTGAACGGTACACCGGGGAGCTGTTTTTT
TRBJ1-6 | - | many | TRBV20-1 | CSARSDRFNSPLHF | TGCAGTGCTAGATCCGACAGGTTTAATTCACCCCTCCACTTT
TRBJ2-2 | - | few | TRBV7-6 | CASSLAPGYTGELFF | TGTGCCAGCAGCTTAGCCCCCGGGTACACCGGGGAGCTGTTTTTT
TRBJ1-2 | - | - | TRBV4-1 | CASSQADPNNGYTF | TGCGCCAGCAGCCAAGCGGATCCTAACAATGGCTACACCTTC
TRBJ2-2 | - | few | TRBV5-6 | CASSLMGQNTGELFF | TGTGCCAGCAGCCTGATGGGACAGAACACCGGGGAGCTGTTTTTT
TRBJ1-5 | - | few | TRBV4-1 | CASSLKELGGVGNQPQHF | TGCGCCAGCAGCCTTAAAGAGTTGGGGGGGGTCGGTAATCAGCCCCAGCATTTT
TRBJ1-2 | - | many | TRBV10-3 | CAISDPPTSGYTF | TGTGCCATCAGTGACCCGCCCACGAGCGGCTACACCTTC
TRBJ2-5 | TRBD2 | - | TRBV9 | CAPPSGGETQYF | TGTGCCCCACCTTCGGGAGGGGAGACCCAGTACTTC
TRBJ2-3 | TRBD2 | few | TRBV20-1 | CSASTSGGFTDTQYF | TGCAGTGCCTCGACTAGCGGGGGATTCACAGATACGCAGTATTTT
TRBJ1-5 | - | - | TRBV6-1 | CASRDRPGLSNQPQHF | TGTGCCAGCAGGGATAGACCTGGATTGAGCAATCAGCCCCAGCATTTT
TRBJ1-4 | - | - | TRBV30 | CAWEGLREKLFF | TGTGCCTGGGAGGGGTTGCGCGAAAAACTGTTTTTT
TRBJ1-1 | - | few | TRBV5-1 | CASSWENTEAFF | TGCGCCAGCAGCTGGGAGAACACTGAAGCTTTCTTT
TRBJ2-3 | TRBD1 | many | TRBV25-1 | CASSDGTGGADTQYF | TGTGCCAGCAGTGACGGGACAGGGGGCGCAGATACGCAGTATTTT
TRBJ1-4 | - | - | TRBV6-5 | CASSYTHGGGKEKLFF | TGTGCCAGCAGTTACACTCATGGTGGGGGGAAAGAAAAACTGTTTTTT
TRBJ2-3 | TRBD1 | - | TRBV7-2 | CASSLGTVIDTQYF | TGTGCCAGCAGCCTAGGGACAGTAATTGATACGCAGTATTTT
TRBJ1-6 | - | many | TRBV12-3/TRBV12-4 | CASSAHPPGYQSGNSPLHF | TGTGCCAGCAGTGCCCACCCCCCAGGGTATCAGAGTGGTAATTCACCCCTCCACTTT
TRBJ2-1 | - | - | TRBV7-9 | CASSLVVRGRHNEQFF | TGTGCCAGCAGCTTAGTTGTCAGGGGAAGACACAATGAGCAGTTCTTC
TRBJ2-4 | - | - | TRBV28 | CASSGKGQGLGQYF | TGTGCCAGCAGTGGGAAGGGGCAGGGCTTAGGACAGTACTTC
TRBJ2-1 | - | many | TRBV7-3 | CASSLRAGEQFF | TGTGCCAGCAGCTTACGGGCGGGAGAGCAGTTCTTC
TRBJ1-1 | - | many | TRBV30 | CAWSVKMNTEAFF | TGTGCCTGGAGTGTAAAGATGAACACTGAAGCTTTCTTT
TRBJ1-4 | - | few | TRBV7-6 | CASSSGAYTNEKLFF | TGTGCCAGCAGCTCTGGGGCGTACACTAATGAAAAACTGTTTTTT
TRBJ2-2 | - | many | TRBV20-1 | CSARAIGTGGELFF | TGCAGTGCTAGAGCTATAGGAACGGGCGGGGAGCTGTTTTTT
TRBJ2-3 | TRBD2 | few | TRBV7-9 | CASSAERGGISDTQYF | TGTGCCAGCAGCGCAGAGCGGGGGGGCATCTCAGATACGCAGTATTTT
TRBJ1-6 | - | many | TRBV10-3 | CAISDNEDSSPLHF | TGTGCCATCAGTGATAATGAGGATTCTTCACCCCTCCACTTT
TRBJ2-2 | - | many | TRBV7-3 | CASSPTGTGELFF | TGTGCCAGCAGCCCCACGGGGACCGGGGAGCTGTTTTTT
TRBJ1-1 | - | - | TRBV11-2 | CASSSEGAWRDTEAFF | TGTGCCAGCAGTTCCGAAGGGGCATGGAGGGACACTGAAGCTTTCTTT
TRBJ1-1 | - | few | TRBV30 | CAWSVNAEAFF | TGTGCCTGGAGTGTAAATGCCGAAGCTTTCTTT
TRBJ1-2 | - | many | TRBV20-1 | CSALSPPGVGGYTF | TGCAGTGCCCTGTCCCCGCCAGGGGTGGGTGGCTACACCTTC
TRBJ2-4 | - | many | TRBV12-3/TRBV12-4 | CASSLRGALAKNIQYF | TGTGCCAGCAGTTTGCGGGGAGCTCTAGCCAAAAACATTCAGTACTTC
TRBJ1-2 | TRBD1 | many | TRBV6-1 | CASSRGQGAYGYTF | TGTGCCAGCAGCCGTGGACAGGGGGCATATGGCTACACCTTC
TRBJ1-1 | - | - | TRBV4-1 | CASSHPDRLNTEAFF | TGCGCCAGCAGCCATCCCGACAGACTGAACACTGAAGCTTTCTTT
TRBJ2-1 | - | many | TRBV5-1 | CASSLDPHNNEQFF | TGCGCCAGCAGCTTGGACCCCCACAACAATGAGCAGTTCTTC
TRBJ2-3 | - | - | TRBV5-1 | CASEGGSTHTQYF | TGCGCCAGCGAGGGGGGAAGCACACATACGCAGTATTTT
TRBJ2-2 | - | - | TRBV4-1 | CASSVLGELFF | TGCGCCAGCAGCGTTCTCGGGGAGCTGTTTTTT
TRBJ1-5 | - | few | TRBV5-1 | CASSTRQGGNSNQPQHF | TGCGCCAGCAGCACCAGGCAGGGAGGTAACAGCAATCAGCCCCAGCATTTT